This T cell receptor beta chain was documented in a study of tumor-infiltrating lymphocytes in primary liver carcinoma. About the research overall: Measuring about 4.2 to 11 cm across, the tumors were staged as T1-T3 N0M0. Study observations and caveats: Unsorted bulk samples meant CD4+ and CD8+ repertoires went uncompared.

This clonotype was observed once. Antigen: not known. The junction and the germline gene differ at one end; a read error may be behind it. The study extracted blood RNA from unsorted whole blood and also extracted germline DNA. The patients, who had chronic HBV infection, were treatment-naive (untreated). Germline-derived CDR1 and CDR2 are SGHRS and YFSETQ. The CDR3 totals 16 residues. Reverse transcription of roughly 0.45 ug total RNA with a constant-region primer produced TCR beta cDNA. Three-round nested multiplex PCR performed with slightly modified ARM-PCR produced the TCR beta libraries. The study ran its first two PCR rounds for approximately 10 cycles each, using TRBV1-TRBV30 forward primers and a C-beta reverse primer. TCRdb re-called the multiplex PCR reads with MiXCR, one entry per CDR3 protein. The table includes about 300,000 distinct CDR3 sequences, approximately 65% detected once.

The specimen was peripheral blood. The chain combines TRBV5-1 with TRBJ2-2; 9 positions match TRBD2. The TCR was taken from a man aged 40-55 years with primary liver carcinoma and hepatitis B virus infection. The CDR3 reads CARSLVAGANTGELFF. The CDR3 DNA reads TGCGCCAGGAGCTTGGTAGCGGGAGCGAACACCGGGGAGCTGTTTTTT.